The 32 T cell receptor beta chains presented below share a single source sample, sequenced in a study of blood T cell repertoires in COVID-19. Produced via immunoSEQ multiplex PCR; TCRdb's table is partial and in-frame only. The sample gives 25,000 to 30,000 clones, over 70% of which show up once; around half is in the top ten. The material sequenced was peripheral blood. The receptors derive from a man between 45 and 60 years old with active or convalescent COVID-19.

The rearrangement joins TRBV25-1 to TRBJ1-4; D ambiguous. This CDR3 contains 18 residues. Per germline, CDR1 MGHDK and CDR2 SYGVNS. Trimming removed 0 bases at V and 0 bases at J, with 14 bases between. The CDR3 loop reads CASSEYSAGVATNEKLFF. The CDR3 DNA follows: TGTGCCAGCAGTGAATATTCCGCAGGCGTTGCAACTAATGAAAAACTGTTTTTT. The full variable domain, with the rest looked up from reference TRBV25-1 and TRBJ1-4, is EADIYQTPRYLVIGTGKKITLECSQTMGHDKMYWYQQDPGMELHLIHYSYGVNSTEKGDLSSESTVSRIRTEHFPLTLESARPSHTSQYLCASSEYSAGVATNEKLFFGSGTQLSVL.

V is TRBV27 and J is TRBJ2-1, with 8 bases fitting TRBD1. Losses at the gene ends were 6 bases for V and 6 bases for J; bases not matched to a gene: 7. From germline, CDR1 is MNHEY and CDR2 SMNVEV (reference sequence). The CDR3 has 14 amino acids. CDR3 amino acids: CASRTLTGVNEQFF. In DNA form, the CDR3 reads TGTGCCAGCAGGACACTGACAGGGGTCAATGAGCAGTTCTTC.

The J gene is TRBJ2-3, the V gene TRBV6-5, with 7 bases lining up with TRBD1. CDR3 length equals 15 residues. Trimming removed 7 bases from V and 2 bases from J; junction bases left unmatched: 9. Germline V lookup: CDR1 MNHEY, CDR2 SVGAGI. The CDR3 DNA reads TGTGCCAGCATCCCACAGGGGCCTTTCACAGATACGCAGTATTTT. Its translation: CASIPQGPFTDTQYF.

This clone is a singleton in its sample. The V and J genes are TRBV3-1 (or the pseudogene TRBV3-2) and TRBJ2-5; 7 nucleotides align to TRBD2. The germline gives CDR1 LGHDT, CDR2 YNNKEL (reference sequence). With 10 bases clipped from V and 4 bases from J, the junction kept 6 bases outside the gene matches. The CDR3 has 12 amino acids. CDR3 residues: CAIAERGETQYF. The CDR3 region has the DNA TGTGCCATCGCGGAGCGGGGAGAGACCCAGTACTTC.

The rearrangement links TRBV19 to TRBJ2-5; 10 nucleotides match TRBD2. The CDR3 is made up of 15 amino acids. J was trimmed by 0 bases and V by 3 bases; bases with no gene match: 1. Germline V lookup: CDR1 LNHDA, CDR2 SQIVND (reference sequence). The CDR3 sequence: CASSMLAGDQETQYF. The DNA for the CDR3 is TGTGCCAGTAGTATGCTAGCGGGAGACCAAGAGACCCAGTACTTC.

The rearrangement joins TRBV7-3 to TRBJ1-6; D not resolved. The CDR3 runs to 17 residues. CDR1 and CDR2 from the germline V gene are SGHTA and FQGTGA. Trimming left V 2 bases short and J 9 bases short, with 20 bases between. The CDR3 DNA follows: TGTGCCAGCAGCTTACCAGTCCCGCAGGCTACTCCTTCACCCCTCCACTTT. Protein sequence: CASSLPVPQATPSPLHF.

The chain uses TRBV9 and TRBJ2-5, with D possibly being TRBD1 (5 bases). CDR1 and CDR2 from the germline V gene are SGDLS and YYNGEE. The CDR3 runs 14 residues. Trimming left V 0 bases short and J 5 bases short, with 11 bases between. CDR3 region: CASSVGRGWETQYF. CDR3 nucleotides: TGTGCCAGCAGCGTAGGAAGGGGTTGGGAGACCCAGTACTTC.

This clone was detected a few times. CDR3 residues: CASRGGYNQPQHF. The CDR3 DNA reads TGTGCTAGTCGCGGGGGATACAATCAGCCCCAGCATTTT. The gene calls are TRBV12-5 and TRBJ1-5, with a possible D match to TRBD1 (5 bases). The V gene's germline CDR1 is LGHNT and CDR2 FRNRAP. The V and J ends lost 8 bases and 3 bases respectively, with 11 bases between them. This CDR3 spans 13 amino acids.

This chain joins TRBV20-1 and TRBJ2-2; no reliable D call. Germline V gene sequence: CDR1 DFQATT, CDR2 SNEGSKA (reference sequence). The CDR3 extends over 11 amino acids. Trimming took off 3 bases at V and 4 bases at J, with 3 bases between the two ends. The CDR3 protein is CSARATGELFF. The CDR3 nucleotides read TGCAGTGCTAGGGCCACCGGGGAGCTGTTTTTT.

The chain joins TRBV6-1 to TRBJ1-2; the match to TRBD1 covers 7 bases. CDR1 is MNHNS, CDR2 SASEGT, per germline. The V segment lost 2 bases and the J segment 4 bases; nucleotides outside the gene matches: 1. The CDR3 consists of 13 residues. For the CDR3, the DNA is TGTGCCAGCAGTGAACAGGGGGGCTATGGCTACACCTTC. Residues: CASSEQGGYGYTF.

V and J are TRBV28 and TRBJ2-5, with 7 bases that match TRBD2. Germline lookup yields CDR1 MDHEN and CDR2 SYDVKM. J gave up 2 bases and V 2 bases, and 11 bases lay outside the gene matches. This CDR3 has 17 amino acids. The CDR3 bases are TGTGCCAGCAGTTTAAGATTCCTAGCGGATATACAAGAGACCCAGTACTTC. Translating gives CASSLRFLADIQETQYF.

This clone is judged medium-sized (0.01 to 0.1%). At one end, the junction sequence differs from germline, possibly due to a read error. The chain has TRBV4-1 and TRBJ1-5, with 7 nucleotides matching TRBD1. Germline-derived CDR1 and CDR2 are MGHRA and YSYEKL. This CDR3 is built from 15 residues. The CDR3 is CASSQGQGGKQPQHF. The CDR3 nucleotides read TGCGCCAGCAGCCAAGGGCAGGGGGGCAAACAGCCCCAGCATTTT.

V and J are TRBV5-1 and TRBJ2-2; 8 bases match TRBD1. CDR3 length: 16 amino acids. CDR1 SGHRS and CDR2 YFSETQ come from the germline V gene. The J segment lost 1 base and the V segment lost 3 bases, leaving 5 bases of the junction unmatched. The CDR3 is CASSYGTGRNTGELFF. CDR3 DNA: TGCGCCAGCAGCTATGGGACAGGACGGAACACCGGGGAGCTGTTTTTT.

The J gene is TRBJ1-1, the V gene TRBV11-2, with D unresolved. The V and J ends lost 4 bases and 0 bases respectively, with 12 bases between them. The CDR3 spans 15 residues. Germline V gene data show CDR1 as SGHAT and CDR2 as FQNNGV. The CDR3 sequence: CASSSPLRVNTEAFF. CDR3 nucleotide sequence: TGTGCCAGCAGCTCTCCGCTGCGTGTGAACACTGAAGCTTTCTTT.

The V gene is TRBV2, the J gene TRBJ1-2; a weak D match, TRBD1 (6 bases). Between the trimmed V and J ends, which lost 8 bases and 7 bases, there was a span of 11 bases. In germline, CDR1 is SNHLY, CDR2 FYNNEI. This CDR3 is 11 amino acids long. CDR3 sequence: CASAGTSGYTF. The CDR3 nucleotides are TGTGCCAGCGCCGGGACATCTGGCTACACCTTC.

The gene calls are TRBV28 and TRBJ1-5, with D maybe TRBD1 (6 bases). The V gene's germline CDR1 is MDHEN and CDR2 SYDVKM. V lost 4 bases and J 6 bases, leaving 7 bases between the germline ends. This CDR3 comprises 12 residues. CDR3 in DNA: TGTGCCAGCAGTTCACAGGGTCAGCCCCAGCATTTT. Residues: CASSSQGQPQHF.

The chain has TRBV7-5 and TRBJ2-3; the DNA was not used to check the table's D call, TRBD1. TRBV7-5 is labeled a pseudogene. This CDR3 region has 15 residues. As DNA, the CDR3 is TGTGTCAGATGCAGGCAGGGGGCGCCCACAGATACGCAGTATTTT. It is translated as CVRCRQGAPTDTQYF.

The chain couples TRBV7-2 to TRBJ1-1, with no clear D. CDR1 and CDR2 from the germline V gene are SGHTA and FQGNSA. This CDR3 has 14 residues. Deletions cut 5 bases from V and 1 base from J, with 11 bases between. Written as DNA, the CDR3 is TGTGCCAGCAGCCCCTGGACTGCGAACACTGAAGCTTTCTTT. As protein: CASSPWTANTEAFF.

V gene TRBV11-3 combines with J gene TRBJ2-3, with 8 bases that match TRBD2. Germline CDR1 SGHNT, CDR2 YENEEA. This CDR3 contains 15 residues. The junction had 8 bases not matched to a gene; V was cut back by 3 bases and J by 6 bases. As DNA, the CDR3 is TGTGCCAGCAGCTTTATGTCGGGAGGGAGGGATACGCAGTATTTT. It specifies CASSFMSGGRDTQYF.

In DNA, the CDR3 is TGTGCCTGGAAAGCAGGGGAATTCCGGCGTCAGCCCCAGCATTTT. Translating gives CAWKAGEFRRQPQHF. The genes are TRBV30 and TRBJ1-5; a weak D match, TRBD1 (6 bases). The V and J ends lost 4 bases and 6 bases respectively, with 19 bases between them. Germline CDR1 reads GTSNPN; CDR2 reads SVGIG (reference sequence). This CDR3 comprises 15 residues.

This rearrangement joins TRBV7-3 to TRBJ2-3; 13 bases fit TRBD2. The junction had 12 bases not matched to a gene; V was cut back by 3 bases and J by 0 bases. The CDR3 covers 20 residues. Per the germline V gene, CDR1 is SGHTA and CDR2 is FQGTGA. CDR3 region: CASSLSPGLAGPTSTDTQYF. In DNA, the CDR3 is TGTGCCAGCAGCTTGTCCCCGGGACTAGCGGGGCCGACTAGCACAGATACGCAGTATTTT.

This clone has just a few counts. V and J are TRBV11-2 and TRBJ2-1; possibly TRBD2 for D (6 bases). Looked up from germline, CDR1 is SGHAT and CDR2 is FQNNGV. The CDR3 is made up of 14 amino acids. Trimming pared 1 base from V and 6 bases from J, leaving 10 bases between. CDR3 protein: CASSLVGLSNEQFF. The CDR3 coding sequence is TGTGCCAGCAGCTTAGTGGGACTTTCCAATGAGCAGTTCTTC.

The chain is built from TRBV27 and TRBJ2-4; TRBD2 is a possible D gene (6 bases). The CDR3 contains 15 residues. Germline V gene data show CDR1 as MNHEY and CDR2 as SMNVEV (reference sequence). V was pared by 8 bases and J by 2 bases, with 16 bases between. In DNA form, the CDR3 reads TGTGCCAGCCGGTCCCGCGGGGACCCCAAAAACATTCAGTACTTC. Its protein product is CASRSRGDPKNIQYF.

V gene TRBV5-1 combines with J gene TRBJ2-7, with D unresolved. Trimming stripped 3 bases from V and 7 bases from J, with 14 bases between. The CDR3 is made up of 13 amino acids. The V gene's germline CDR1 is SGHRS and CDR2 YFSETQ. CDR3 region: CASSWAALSEQYF. The CDR3 DNA follows: TGCGCCAGCAGCTGGGCAGCACTGTCTGAGCAGTACTTC.

The chain recombines TRBV9 with TRBJ2-7, with 8 bases that match TRBD2. The V gene's germline CDR1 is SGDLS and CDR2 YYNGEE. V lost 3 bases, J lost 3 bases, and 5 bases stayed unmatched. This CDR3 spans 14 amino acids. CDR3 sequence reads: CASSGTGTSYEQYF. The CDR3 DNA follows: TGTGCCAGCAGCGGAACCGGGACTAGCTACGAGCAGTACTTC.

The chain has TRBV2 and TRBJ2-7; 9 nucleotides agree with TRBD2. The CDR3 consists of 14 residues. Germline lookup yields CDR1 SNHLY and CDR2 FYNNEI. Trimming removed 8 bases from V and 0 bases from J; junction bases left unmatched: 5. The CDR3 bases are TGTGCCAGCGCTAGCGGGGCTCCCTCCTACGAGCAGTACTTC. It codes for CASASGAPSYEQYF. The variable domain in full, completed from reference TRBV2 and TRBJ2-7, reads EPEVTQTPSHQVTQMGQEVILRCVPISNHLYFYWYRQILGQKVEFLVSFYNNEISEKSEIFDDQFSVERPDGSNFTLKIRSTKLEDSAMYFCASASGAPSYEQYFGPGTRLTVT.

The chain employs TRBV4-2 and TRBJ2-7; 10 nucleotides line up with TRBD2. The CDR3 is 15 amino acids. Unmatched junction bases numbered 0, after V lost 1 base and J lost 0 bases. Germline assignment: CDR1 LGHNA and CDR2 YNFKEQ. CDR3: CASSQASGSSYEQYF. CDR3 in DNA: TGTGCCAGCAGCCAAGCTAGCGGGAGCTCCTACGAGCAGTACTTC.

The rearrangement joins TRBV10-2 to TRBJ2-5; 13 bases are shared with TRBD2. The CDR3 covers 18 residues. Germline V CDR1 and CDR2: WSHSY, SAAADI. V shed 4 bases, J shed 0 bases, and the junction held 8 bases outside the gene matches. The CDR3 DNA follows: TGCGCCAGCAGTGGGGAGGCGACTAGCGGGAGGAACCAAGAGACCCAGTACTTC. Encoded protein: CASSGEATSGRNQETQYF.

The CDR3 sequence is CASSFDRTSGANVLTF. The CDR3 DNA reads TGTGCCAGCAGCTTTGACAGGACCTCTGGGGCCAACGTCCTGACTTTC. This chain joins TRBV7-3 and TRBJ2-6; D might be TRBD1 (6 bases). CDR1 and CDR2 from the germline V gene are SGHTA and FQGTGA. Trimming pared 3 bases from V and 0 bases from J, leaving 9 bases between. The CDR3 is made up of 16 amino acids.

In its sample, this clone was seen once. V and J are TRBV9 and TRBJ2-3; D not certain. Trimming took off 4 bases at V and 11 bases at J, with 8 bases between the two ends. This CDR3 is built from 10 residues. Germline V lookup: CDR1 SGDLS, CDR2 YYNGEE. This CDR3 is CASSPGQQYF. In nucleotides, the CDR3 is TGTGCCAGCAGCCCAGGTCAGCAGTATTTT.

The chain couples TRBV12-5 to TRBJ1-5, with D tentatively TRBD1 (6 bases). The germline V and J ends were trimmed by 3 bases and 0 bases, with 18 bases remaining between them. Germline V gene lookup returns CDR1 LGHNT and CDR2 FRNRAP. The CDR3 runs 18 residues. The CDR3 nucleotides read TGTGCTAGTGGTTTTCTCTCTGGGACACCGTATAGCAATCAGCCCCAGCATTTT. Protein product: CASGFLSGTPYSNQPQHF.

V and J are TRBV15 and TRBJ2-7; D possibly corresponds to TRBD2 (6 bases). In germline, CDR1 is LNHNV, CDR2 YYDKDF (reference sequence). CDR3 size: 16 residues. V shed 3 bases and J shed 2 bases, with 17 bases lying between them. Here the CDR3 DNA reads TGTGCCACCAGCAGGCTCGGGAGCGAGGGCCCCTACGAGCAGTACTTC. This codes for CATSRLGSEGPYEQYF.